One sample yielded the 9 T cell receptor beta chains listed below, sequenced in a study of molecular identifiers for immune sequencing clone quantification. One entry per CDR3 protein, called by TCRdb with MiXCR from the PCR reads. The sample lists approximately 100,000 distinct CDR3 sequences; roughly 34% were seen once. The specimen sequenced was naive CD8+ T cells from blood, with Jurkat cell RNA spiked in. The subset denotes: FACS-sorted CD8+CD4-CCR7+CD45RA+ naive T cells. The source is a human donor in good health. Some libraries in this study had Jurkat cell RNA spiked in.

This clonotype has a handful of counts. V gene TRBV7-6 combines with J gene TRBJ2-3; 7 bases fit TRBD1. V lost 4 bases, J lost 0 bases, and 13 bases stayed unmatched. The CDR3 extends over 18 amino acids. In germline, CDR1 is SGHVS, CDR2 FNYEAQ. The CDR3 DNA reads as TGTGCCAGCAGCTCCCTACCGGGACAGATTTCTAGCACAGATACGCAGTATTTT. It is translated as CASSSLPGQISSTDTQYF.

This clonotype came up many times. The rearrangement joins TRBV19 to TRBJ2-3; 10 bases align to TRBD1. The CDR3 runs to 15 residues. Germline CDR1 LNHDA, CDR2 SQIVND (reference sequence). V gave up 3 bases and J gave up 3 bases; unmatched junction bases: 3. The CDR3 region has the DNA TGTGCCAGTAGTATGTGGGACAGGGGAACAGATACGCAGTATTTT. Amino acid sequence: CASSMWDRGTDTQYF.

Details on this clonotype: Just one base apart from a much larger clone, this may be a read error. The chain combines TRBV6-5 with TRBJ1-4; the match to TRBD1 covers 11 bases. Germline CDR1 is MNHEY and CDR2 is SVGAGI. The CDR3 is 16 amino acids. The V and J ends lost 8 bases and 7 bases, in that order; junction bases with no gene match: 12. The CDR3 sequence is CASCPGGTGGSEKLFF. The CDR3 DNA reads TGTGCCAGCTGCCCAGGCGGGACAGGGGGTTCTGAAAAACTGTTTTTT.

This clonotype showed up many times. The rearrangement uses TRBV12-3 or TRBV12-4 and TRBJ2-7; 12 bases are shared with TRBD2. This CDR3 spans 15 amino acids. V shed 6 bases, J shed 4 bases, and the junction held 7 bases outside the gene matches. CDR3 in DNA: TGTGCCAGCAGCTCGCTAGCGGGAGGGCCTTACGAGCAGTACTTC. It specifies CASSSLAGGPYEQYF.

On this clonotype: Possible read error: a much larger clone is one base away. CDR3 DNA: TGTGCCAGCAGATCATATCATATTACCGGGACAGCGAACACCGGGGAGCTGTTTTTT. Translated: CASRSYHITGTANTGELFF. The genes are TRBV27 and TRBJ2-2, with 7 bases aligning to TRBD1. The CDR3 totals 19 residues. J was trimmed by 0 bases and V by 6 bases; bases with no gene match: 16. Germline V gene lookup returns CDR1 MNHEY and CDR2 SMNVEV (reference sequence).

This clonotype has at least ten counts. The V gene is TRBV4-3, the J gene TRBJ1-4; possibly TRBD1 for D (6 bases). The CDR3 runs 15 residues. In germline, CDR1 is LGHNA, CDR2 YSLEER. V lost 0 bases and J 7 bases, leaving 12 bases between the germline ends. The chain's CDR3 is CASSQDGGGGEKLFF. DNA of the CDR3: TGCGCCAGCAGCCAAGATGGGGGAGGGGGTGAAAAACTGTTTTTT.

Concerning this clonotype itself: This clone may be a read error of a much larger clone one base away. V gene TRBV4-1 combines with J gene TRBJ2-3, with TRBD2 matching 8 bases. Trimming removed 4 bases from V and 2 bases from J; junction bases left unmatched: 11. Germline V gene data show CDR1 as MGHRA and CDR2 as YSYEKL. This CDR3 spans 17 amino acids. The DNA of the CDR3 is TGCGCCAGCAGCCTAGAGGTGGGAGCGGGAGACACAGATACGCAGTATTTT. Amino acid sequence: CASSLEVGAGDTDTQYF.

Details on this clonotype: The junction shows a germline mismatch at one end, possibly a read error. This rearrangement joins TRBV28 to TRBJ2-7; tentatively, D is TRBD2 (5 bases). This CDR3 contains 14 residues. The germline V gene encodes CDR1 MDHEN and CDR2 SYDVKM. The CDR3 DNA follows: TGTTCCAGCAGTTTCTACCAACTAGTTCTCGAGCAGTACTTC. Protein product: CSSSFYQLVLEQYF.

The chain has TRBV20-1 and TRBJ2-5; TRBD2 matches at 7 bases. V was clipped by 5 bases and J by 3 bases; unmatched bases: 9. The CDR3 extends over 14 amino acids. Germline loops: CDR1 DFQATT, CDR2 SNEGSKA (reference sequence). CDR3 bases: TGCAGTGCTGGGGGAGGGAGGGAAGAAGAGACCCAGTACTTC. It translates to CSAGGGREEETQYF.